This T cell receptor (beta chain) was sequenced during a study of shared clonotypes between healthy human individuals (dated by TCRdb to about 2020). Background for the entire study: The cohort included three men and a couple of women between 18 and 49 years of age. Leukapheresis yielded between about 0.9 and 10 billion PBMCs per donor. To increase sequencing depth and limit assay-specific biases, different laboratories used diverse techniques to prepare libraries and sequence TCR repertoires. The study deeply sequenced blood TCR repertoires of five healthy adults to estimate repertoire size and the extent of clonotype sharing between individuals.

TCR CDR3 regions were amplified from genomic DNA by multiplex PCR using the deep immunoSEQ assay. Extracted genomic DNA from each cell subset was spread evenly across all wells of several immunoSEQ 96-well plates, with each plate serving as a replicate. For unsorted PBMC, roughly 330 ng genomic DNA, equal to 30,000 or so T cell genomes, was loaded into each replicate PCR. Ten immunoSEQ deep assay plates were used to sequence the unsorted PBMC genomic DNA. Purified libraries were measured with a Qubit 3.0 fluorometer, size-checked on a Bioanalyzer 2100, and measured again with the KAPA Library Quantification kit. Each immunoSEQ 96-well plate was sequenced on its own single-read 150-cycle Illumina NextSeq 550 flow cell. The study's own analysis went as follows. Because the immunoSEQ output included only junctional sequences and no quality scores, the filtering could not be the same as the filtering used for full-length reads. Sequences were annotated with PyIR, a Python wrapper for IgBLAST v1.9, using IMGT germline references to assign V/J genes and CDR3. Reads with weak V/J assignments (E-value above 1e-6), missing CDR3, stop codons, out-of-frame junctions, or ambiguous translated residues were removed. V3J clonotypes were defined as sequences sharing the same inferred V gene, J gene, and CDR3 amino acid sequence. The percentage overlap between two repertoires was calculated by dividing the number of shared unique clonotypes by the size of the smaller repertoire. Repertoire richness was assessed with RTK rarefaction, the Chao1 estimator, and Recon v2.1 estimates of unobserved clonotypes. In its TCRdb copy, this immuneACCESS table keeps in-frame sequences only and misses some clones. Where compared with another copy, unresolved V genes explain less than half of these, and the others have no known cause. V, J and clone size reflect that table, while D and trimming were determined from the DNA. This sample has fewer than 600,000 clones in its table, and roughly four fifths of those were observed once. Jointly, the top ten make up 12% of the sample.

The germline V gene encodes CDR1 MNHEY and CDR2 SMNVEV (reference sequence). V lost 2 bases and J lost 3 bases; the stretch between them is 14 bases long. Including the terminal cysteine and phenylalanine, the CDR3 comprises 15 residues. Just CDR3 DNA is preserved here, 45 bases in frame from base 1. Notes on this clone: The clone's antigen remains unknown. Base qualities were left out, and no much larger clone turns up one base away.

The investigation overall reported the following: Because the study included a small number of donors, the genetic and exposure-history diversity represented was limited. Sampling was restricted to blood, and TCR repertoires in tissue are likely to differ from TCR repertoires in blood. Pairwise subsampling indicated that sequencing depth was expected to affect the degree of clonotype sharing among donors.

Donors were healthy HIV-negative adults with no recently reported acute infections or vaccinations. Every donor was a Caucasian adult living in Nashville, Tennessee, USA. For unsorted samples, tens of millions of PBMCs were counted, and genomic DNA was extracted using the QIAamp DNA Blood Mini kit. After blood collection by leukapheresis, PBMCs were isolated using Ficoll-Histopaque density gradient centrifugation and then cryopreserved in the vapor phase of liquid nitrogen. The sequence links TRBV27 to TRBJ2-7; a tentative D call is TRBD1 (6 bases match). Material: PBMCs. The receptor comes from a woman aged 40 to 49 in good health. Some clones in this sample may be carry-over from other donors' samples. The CDR3 sequence is CASSLRGTLLYEQYF. The sequenced DNA: TGTGCCAGCAGTTTAAGGGGGACACTCCTCTACGAGCAGTACTTC.